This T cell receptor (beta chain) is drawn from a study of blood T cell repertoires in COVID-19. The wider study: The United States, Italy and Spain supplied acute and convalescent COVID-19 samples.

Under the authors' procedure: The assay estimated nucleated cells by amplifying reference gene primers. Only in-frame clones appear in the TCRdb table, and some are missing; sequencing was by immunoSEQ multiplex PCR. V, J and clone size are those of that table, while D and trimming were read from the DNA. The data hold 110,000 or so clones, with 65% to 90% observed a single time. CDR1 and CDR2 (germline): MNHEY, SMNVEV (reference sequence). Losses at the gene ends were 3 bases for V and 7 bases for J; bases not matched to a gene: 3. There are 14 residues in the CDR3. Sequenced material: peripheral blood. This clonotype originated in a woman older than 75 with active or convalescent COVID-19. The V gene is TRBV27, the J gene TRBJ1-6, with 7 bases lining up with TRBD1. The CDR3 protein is CASSFTGENSPLHF. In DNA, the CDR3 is TGTGCCAGCAGTTTCACAGGGGAAAATTCACCCCTCCACTTT.